This paragraph reports one T cell receptor beta chain. The source of the sample is a study of blood T cells in healthy people across ages. Using a J-beta primer mix together with a sample-barcoded 5' primer, a second PCR was run for roughly 7 to 11 cycles. Tagging of each cDNA molecule was performed by a template-switch adaptor with 12 random nucleotides. MiXCR was run by TCRdb on the 5' RACE reads, yielding one entry per CDR3 protein. The repertoire has some 1,500,000 distinct CDR3 sequences, approximately 42% of them found once; the top ten carry about 3.8%. The TCR originated in a young woman in good health. Sequencing was performed on blood.

Here the CDR3 DNA reads TGTGCCTGGAGACTGGGACAGGGGAGAGATACGCAGTATTTT. The encoded protein is CAWRLGQGRDTQYF. The J gene is TRBJ2-3, the V gene TRBV30, with 10 bases lining up with TRBD1. Germline-derived CDR1 and CDR2 are GTSNPN and SVGIG (reference sequence). The CDR3 covers 14 residues. Losses at the gene ends were 3 bases for V and 5 bases for J; bases not matched to a gene: 5.